The T cell receptor (beta chain) described here comes from a study of blood T cell repertoires in COVID-19. This clone has only a few counts. The assay was immunoSEQ multiplex PCR, and TCRdb's table has in-frame clones only and misses some. The sample shows approximately 270,000 clones, 80% to 90% of them seen only once. Germline V gives CDR1 MDHEN, CDR2 SYDVKM. The CDR3 length is 14 residues. J lost 3 bases, V lost 7 bases, and 3 bases had no gene match. This chain uses TRBV28 with TRBJ1-5; 10 nucleotides agree with TRBD1. Sequencing was carried out using PBMCs or T cells enriched from blood (not recorded which). This TCR derives from a woman aged 45-65 years who had recovered from COVID-19. For the CDR3, the DNA is TGTGCCAGCACGACAGGGGGCTCCAATCAGCCCCAGCATTTT. It is translated as CASTTGGSNQPQHF.